The source of this TCR beta chain is a study of T cell responses to AZD1222 COVID-19 vaccine. The study, taken as a whole, reports: Regions 160-218 and 743-854 dominated among vaccine-associated CD4 TCRs spanning spike. Within unmutated variant regions lay the reported targets of nearly half of spike-specific TCRs.

For this clone: Antigen: not known.

Profiled with immunoSEQ multiplex PCR; TCRdb holds only in-frame clones, not every one. The sample has about 130,000 clones, more than 70% seen once. The CDR3 contains 15 residues. V dropped 2 bases and J dropped 1 base, with 11 bases sitting between them. In germline, CDR1 is MDHEN, CDR2 SYDVKM. The rearrangement uses TRBV28 and TRBJ1-1; D is unclear. This material consisted of peripheral blood, taken on day 0 of AZD1222 vaccination. The receptor comes from an adult in good health. The CDR3 sequence is CASSLISGRNTEAFF. The CDR3 nucleotides are TGTGCCAGCAGTTTAATATCTGGACGGAACACTGAAGCTTTCTTT.